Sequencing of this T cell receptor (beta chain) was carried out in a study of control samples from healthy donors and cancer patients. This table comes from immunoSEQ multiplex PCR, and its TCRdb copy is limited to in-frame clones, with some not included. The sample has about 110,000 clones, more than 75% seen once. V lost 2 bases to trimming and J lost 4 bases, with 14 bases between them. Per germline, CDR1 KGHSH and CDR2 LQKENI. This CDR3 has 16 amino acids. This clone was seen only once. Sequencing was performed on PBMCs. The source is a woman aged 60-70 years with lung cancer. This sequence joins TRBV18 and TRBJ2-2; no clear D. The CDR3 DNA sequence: TGTGCCAGCTCACCATCTGCCTCTACGTTCACCGGGGAGCTGTTTTTT. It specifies CASSPSASTFTGELFF.